Presented here are 24 T cell receptor beta chains from one specimen sequenced in a study of shared clonotypes between healthy human individuals. TCRdb's copy holds only in-frame clones and misses some; the assay was immunoSEQ multiplex PCR. This table holds 550,000 to 800,000 clones, over 65% found once. Source material: memory CD4+ T cells sorted from blood. Subset denoted: CD45RA-negative fraction. These receptors were collected from a woman aged 25 to 39 in good health.

On this clone itself: Different DNA sequences within this sample yield the same CDR3. The chain recombines TRBV11-2 with TRBJ1-1; tentative D call: TRBD1 (6 bases). CDR3 length equals 13 residues. V was cut by 5 bases and J by 1 base, with 8 bases left in between. The germline gives CDR1 SGHAT, CDR2 FQNNGV. The CDR3 sequence is CASSTQGNTEAFF. CDR3 coding DNA: TGTGCCAGCAGCACACAGGGGAACACTGAAGCTTTCTTT.

This clone was detected only a few times. The chain joins TRBV4-2 to TRBJ1-5; the match to TRBD1 covers 12 bases. With 1 base clipped from V and 7 bases from J, the junction kept 5 bases outside the gene matches. CDR1 is LGHNA, CDR2 YNFKEQ, per germline. This CDR3 comprises 16 residues. CDR3 in amino acids: CASSQVGQGAKQPQHF. The CDR3 coding sequence is TGTGCCAGCAGCCAAGTGGGACAGGGGGCGAAACAGCCCCAGCATTTT.

This clone was counted only a few times. Other nucleotide sequences from this sample produce the same CDR3. This chain connects TRBV7-2 to TRBJ2-1; a weak D match, TRBD1 (6 bases). This CDR3 spans 13 amino acids. Looked up from germline, CDR1 is SGHTA and CDR2 is FQGNSA. V dropped 3 bases and J dropped 5 bases, with 8 bases sitting between them. The CDR3 sequence is CASSLRTDNEQFF. DNA for the CDR3: TGTGCCAGCAGCTTGAGGACAGACAATGAGCAGTTCTTC.

The chain combines TRBV9 with TRBJ2-1; possibly TRBD2 for D (6 bases). Germline-derived CDR1 and CDR2 are SGDLS and YYNGEE. The CDR3 runs 17 residues. Trimming removed 0 bases from V and 0 bases from J, with 13 bases in between. Written as DNA, the CDR3 is TGTGCCAGCAGCGTAGGGGTAGCCGGGAGCTCCTACAATGAGCAGTTCTTC. Translation gives CASSVGVAGSSYNEQFF.

The chain is built from TRBV23-1 and TRBJ2-7, with D perhaps TRBD1 (6 bases). TRBV23-1 is an open reading frame whose function is uncertain. The CDR3 sequence is 17 residues long. Trimming pared 0 bases from V and 3 bases from J, leaving 18 bases between. The CDR3 region has the DNA TGCGCCAGCAGTCAATCGGGGGCCCGACAGAACTACTACGAGCAGTACTTC. The encoded protein is CASSQSGARQNYYEQYF.

This clone was counted a single time. The rearrangement joins TRBV4-2 to TRBJ1-6; D ambiguous. CDR1 is LGHNA and CDR2 is YNFKEQ in the germline V gene. V lost 0 bases, J lost 10 bases, and 16 bases lay in between. This CDR3 spans 16 amino acids. In DNA, the CDR3 is TGTGCCAGCAGCCAAGACCGAGCGGGCCTGGGGTCACCCCTCCACTTT. As protein: CASSQDRAGLGSPLHF.

The V gene is TRBV4-1, the J gene TRBJ2-5, with D perhaps given as TRBD1 or TRBD2 (5 bases each). The length of the CDR3 is 17 residues. Germline V gene sequence: CDR1 MGHRA, CDR2 YSYEKL. Trimming took 1 base from V and 5 from J, leaving 20 bases between them. The CDR3 DNA reads as TGCGCCAGCAGCCAAGGTCAGGGCAAGGGACGGTGGGAGACCCAGTACTTC. This encodes CASSQGQGKGRWETQYF.

The genes are TRBV28 and TRBJ2-5, with D unresolved. From germline, CDR1 is MDHEN and CDR2 SYDVKM. Trimming shortened V by 7 bases and J by 2 bases, and 17 bases separated the two germline ends. The CDR3 has 15 residues. The CDR3 protein is CASTNPRIPQETQYF. The CDR3 DNA is TGTGCCAGCACTAATCCCAGAATCCCACAAGAGACCCAGTACTTC.

This chain uses TRBV30 with TRBJ1-5; TRBD1 is a possible D gene (5 bases). The germline V and J ends were trimmed by 0 bases and 1 base, with 10 bases remaining between them. The length of the CDR3 is 15 residues. Germline assignment: CDR1 GTSNPN and CDR2 SVGIG (reference sequence). CDR3 residues: CAWSVGTGSNQPQHF. CDR3 sequence (DNA): TGTGCCTGGAGTGTAGGGACGGGAAGCAATCAGCCCCAGCATTTT.

V gene TRBV11-1 combines with J gene TRBJ1-1; 7 positions agree with TRBD1. This CDR3 spans 16 amino acids. J was trimmed by 3 bases and V by 3 bases; bases with no gene match: 10. Germline V lookup: CDR1 SGHAT, CDR2 FQDESV (reference sequence). CDR3 DNA: TGTGCCAGCAGCTTGAGTCCGGGACAGAGATACACTGAAGCTTTCTTT. It specifies CASSLSPGQRYTEAFF.

Points on this clone: Within the sample, other DNA sequences also encode this same CDR3. The V call is TRBV18, the J call TRBJ1-1, with unresolved D. Germline CDR1 KGHSH, CDR2 LQKENI. Trimming cost V 2 bases and J 0 bases, with 7 bases left between them. The CDR3 runs 14 residues. CDR3 amino acids: CASSPTNMNTEAFF. The CDR3 DNA reads as TGTGCCAGCTCACCAACAAATATGAACACTGAAGCTTTCTTT.

This sequence joins TRBV5-1 and TRBJ2-2, with D possibly matching TRBD1 (7 bases). The CDR3 length is 15 residues. The V and J ends lost 1 base and 7 bases respectively, with 14 bases between them. The V gene's germline CDR1 is SGHRS and CDR2 YFSETQ. CDR3 in amino acids: CASSLTGEVIGELFF. The CDR3 region has the DNA TGCGCCAGCAGCTTGACAGGGGAGGTTATCGGGGAGCTGTTTTTT.

The rearrangement uses TRBV6-1 and TRBJ2-5, with a tentative D call TRBD2 (6 bases). Germline CDR1 and CDR2: MNHNS and SASEGT. Trimming left V 5 bases short and J 2 bases short, with 15 bases between. The CDR3 is made up of 15 amino acids. The CDR3 sequence: CASSLTRDSQETQYF. As DNA, the CDR3 is TGTGCCAGCAGTCTTACCCGGGACTCTCAAGAGACCCAGTACTTC.

The CDR3 sequence is CASSRTSGTSTDTQYF. The CDR3 DNA reads TGTGCCAGCAGCCGGACTAGCGGGACTAGCACAGATACGCAGTATTTT. The chain employs TRBV5-4 and TRBJ2-3; 12 nucleotides line up with TRBD2. CDR3 length: 16 residues. Germline lookup yields CDR1 SGHNT and CDR2 YYREEE (reference sequence). The trim removed 4 bases at V and 0 bases at J, leaving 3 bases unmatched.

This clone was picked up a small number of times. The chain is built from TRBV6-1 and TRBJ2-7; D is tentatively TRBD1 or TRBD2 (5 bases each). This CDR3 contains 14 residues. V was cut by 3 bases and J by 4 bases, with 13 bases left in between. CDR1 and CDR2 from the germline V gene are MNHNS and SASEGT. The chain's CDR3 is CASSDNLGVYEQYF. The CDR3 coding sequence is TGTGCCAGCAGTGATAACCTGGGGGTTTACGAGCAGTACTTC.

This clone was detected only once. V usage is TRBV6-5 and J usage is TRBJ2-7, with TRBD2 as a possible D gene (5 bases). CDR1 and CDR2 from the germline V gene are MNHEY and SVGAGI. Trimming removed 7 bases from V and 1 base from J, with 14 bases in between. The CDR3 is 14 residues long. The chain's CDR3 is CASNLGWRSYEQYF. CDR3 DNA: TGTGCCAGCAATCTAGGGTGGAGGTCCTACGAGCAGTACTTC.

This chain uses TRBV5-1 with TRBJ2-3; the D gene is possibly TRBD1 (6 bases). Between the trimmed V and J ends, which lost 3 bases and 3 bases, there was a span of 17 bases. The length of the CDR3 is 16 residues. The germline gives CDR1 SGHRS, CDR2 YFSETQ. The CDR3 nucleotides read TGCGCCAGCAGCTCAATCGTGGGGGACAATACAGATACGCAGTATTTT. It translates to CASSSIVGDNTDTQYF. Variable domain in full (rest from reference TRBV5-1 and TRBJ2-3): KAGVTQTPRYLIKTRGQQVTLSCSPISGHRSVSWYQQTPGQGLQFLFEYFSETQRNKGNFPGRFSGRQFSNSRSEMNVSTLELGDSALYLCASSSIVGDNTDTQYFGPGTRLTVL.

This clone was observed a single time. This chain uses TRBV5-4 with TRBJ1-1; no firm D call. V lost 3 bases, J lost 11 bases, and 20 bases lay in between. CDR1 and CDR2 from the germline V gene are SGHNT and YYREEE (reference sequence). CDR3 length: 14 residues. As DNA, the CDR3 is TGTGCCAGCAGCTCCGGGATAGATTCTTACCGCGCTTTCTTT. It is translated as CASSSGIDSYRAFF.

V usage is TRBV7-3 and J usage is TRBJ2-5; 12 positions match TRBD1. Germline CDR1 reads SGHTA; CDR2 reads FQGTGA. The length of the CDR3 is 16 residues. The junction had 11 bases not matched to a gene; V was cut back by 6 bases and J by 6 bases. CDR3 residues: CASRNPGQGARKTQYF. CDR3 sequence (DNA): TGTGCCAGCAGGAACCCGGGACAGGGGGCGCGGAAGACCCAGTACTTC.

The chain combines TRBV21-1 with TRBJ2-2. TRBV21-1 is marked as a pseudogene. This CDR3 spans 21 amino acids. CDR3 sequence: CASSKARPHTMGSRITGELFF. The CDR3, as DNA: TGTGCCAGCAGCAAAGCGCGCCCCCACACCATGGGTTCTCGCATCACCGGGGAGCTGTTTTTT.

V is TRBV18 and J is TRBJ2-7; D possibly corresponds to TRBD2 (6 bases). Trimming pared 1 base from V and 0 bases from J, leaving 7 bases between. Looked up from germline, CDR1 is KGHSH and CDR2 is LQKENI. The CDR3 totals 14 residues. The CDR3 is CASSPRDFSYEQYF. CDR3 in DNA: TGTGCCAGCTCACCACGGGACTTCTCCTACGAGCAGTACTTC.

The rearrangement links TRBV18 to TRBJ2-7; D may be TRBD2 (6 bases). The CDR3 contains 14 residues. Germline V gives CDR1 KGHSH, CDR2 LQKENI. V gave up 1 base and J gave up 7 bases, with 14 bases separating them. Here the CDR3 DNA reads TGTGCCAGCTCACCACTGAGCATCCGGGGGGAGCAGTACTTC. Its translation: CASSPLSIRGEQYF.

This chain links TRBV28 with TRBJ1-6; maybe TRBD1 (6 bases). V was cut by 5 bases and J by 7 bases, with 18 bases left in between. Germline V gene data show CDR1 as MDHEN and CDR2 as SYDVKM. The CDR3 is made up of 16 amino acids. As DNA, the CDR3 is TGTGCCAGCAGTATACAGGGTTTTAACTTAAATTCACCCCTCCACTTT. The encoded protein is CASSIQGFNLNSPLHF.

J is TRBJ2-7 and V is TRBV7-2; TRBD2 aligns across 9 bases. This CDR3 contains 16 residues. CDR1 and CDR2 (germline): SGHTA, FQGNSA. With V trimmed by 5 bases and J by 3 bases, 11 bases remained unmatched. The CDR3 nucleotides are TGTGCCAGCAGCCAAGCCCTGACTAGCGGCCTCTACGAGCAGTACTTC. It encodes CASSQALTSGLYEQYF.